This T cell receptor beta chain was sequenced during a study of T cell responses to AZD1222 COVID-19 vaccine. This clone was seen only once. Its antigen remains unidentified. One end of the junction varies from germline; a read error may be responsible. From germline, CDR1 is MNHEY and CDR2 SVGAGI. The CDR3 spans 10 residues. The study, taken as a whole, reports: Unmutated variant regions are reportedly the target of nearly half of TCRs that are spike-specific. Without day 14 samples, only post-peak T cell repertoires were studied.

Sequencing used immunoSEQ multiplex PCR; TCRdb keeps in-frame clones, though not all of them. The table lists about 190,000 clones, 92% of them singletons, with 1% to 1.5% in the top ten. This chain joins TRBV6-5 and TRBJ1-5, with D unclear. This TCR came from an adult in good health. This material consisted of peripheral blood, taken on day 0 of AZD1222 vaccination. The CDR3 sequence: CASSYAGDIF. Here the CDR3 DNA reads TGTGCCAGCAGTTACGCCGGAGATATCTTT.